This T cell receptor (beta chain) emerged from a study of CD8 T cells in ankylosing spondylitis. Findings and limits, study-wide: Disease-linked clones bore a CD8+ phenotype and were relatively rare in peripheral blood. Disease-linked clones reportedly concentrated significantly in matched ankylosing spondylitis synovial fluid.

The CDR3 covers 13 residues. The V and J ends lost 4 bases and 4 bases, in that order; junction bases with no gene match: 4. Germline V gene data show CDR1 as SGHRS and CDR2 as YFSETQ. Via MiXCR, TCRdb re-called the 5' RACE reads, giving one row per CDR3 protein. The table shows a few hundred thousand distinct CDR3 sequences, with about 10% occurring only once. This clonotype appeared once. No antigen is known for it. The chain links TRBV5-1 to TRBJ1-1, with 7 positions matching TRBD1. This receptor was obtained from a male donor with ankylosing spondylitis or in good health (not recorded which). The sequencing sample was made of blood, either unsorted or a sorted T cell fraction (not recorded which). CDR3 sequence (DNA): TGCGCCAGCAGCGAGCCAGGGGGCACTGAAGCTTTCTTT. This codes for CASSEPGGTEAFF.